Listed below are T cell receptor beta chains from one sample, sequenced in a study of blood T cell repertoires in COVID-19. Repertoires were generated with immunoSEQ multiplex PCR, while TCRdb's copy carries only in-frame clones and drops some. The sample includes under 350,000 clones, 70% to 90% seen only once; the top ten take approximately 7.9%. Source material: peripheral blood. These receptors were collected from a human donor in a cohort sampled during active COVID-19. The CDR3 runs from the conserved cysteine through the conserved F or W. Each record gives: D gene, V gene, J gene, CDR3 length, CDR3 DNA, CDR3 protein. D genes are given only for firm matches.

d_gene: TRBD1
v_gene: TRBV2
j_gene: TRBJ2-7
len: 14
CDR3nt: TGTGCCAGCAGTGGTCGCAGGGGGCCCTACGAGCAGTACTTC
CDR3aa: CASSGRRGPYEQYF

d_gene: -
v_gene: TRBV29-1
j_gene: TRBJ1-2
len: 12
CDR3nt: TGCAGCGCTGCGGGAGCTAACTATGGCTACACCTTC
CDR3aa: CSAAGANYGYTF

d_gene: TRBD1
v_gene: TRBV30
j_gene: TRBJ1-2
len: 14
CDR3nt: TGTGCCTGGGGGACAGGGGGCGGCTACTATGGCTACACCTTC
CDR3aa: CAWGTGGGYYGYTF

d_gene: TRBD1
v_gene: TRBV5-5
j_gene: TRBJ1-2
len: 13
CDR3nt: TGTGCCAGCAGCTTGGACAGGGGGTATGGCTACACCTTC
CDR3aa: CASSLDRGYGYTF

d_gene: -
v_gene: TRBV3-1/TRBV3-2
j_gene: TRBJ1-4
len: 15
CDR3nt: TGTGCCAGCAGCCCCCCGAGGGGGTCGGGTGAAAAACTGTTTTTT
CDR3aa: CASSPPRGSGEKLFF

d_gene: TRBD1
v_gene: TRBV6-5
j_gene: TRBJ2-7
len: 12
CDR3nt: TGTGCCACCCAGACAGGGGGCGGCGAGCAGTACTTC
CDR3aa: CATQTGGGEQYF

d_gene: TRBD1
v_gene: TRBV6-5
j_gene: TRBJ1-2
len: 14
CDR3nt: TGTGCCAGCAGGAACAGGGGGGCTAACTATGGCTACACCTTC
CDR3aa: CASRNRGANYGYTF

d_gene: -
v_gene: TRBV29-1
j_gene: TRBJ1-1
len: 12
CDR3nt: TGCAGCGTTGCGGCAGGGTTCACTGAAGCTTTCTTT
CDR3aa: CSVAAGFTEAFF

d_gene: -
v_gene: TRBV5-8
j_gene: TRBJ2-7
len: 13
CDR3nt: TGTGCCAGCAGCCAAAGCTCCCTCCACGAGCAGTACTTC
CDR3aa: CASSQSSLHEQYF

d_gene: TRBD1
v_gene: TRBV12-5
j_gene: TRBJ2-2
len: 12
CDR3nt: TGTGCTAGTGCGACAGGGATCGGGGAGCTGTTTTTT
CDR3aa: CASATGIGELFF